This T cell receptor beta chain was obtained from a study of T cells in Graves' hyperthyroidism and ophthalmopathy. The CDR3 regions of TCR beta were amplified from RNA transcripts. Primed by the HTBI set, a first-round RT-PCR was run on the TCR CDR3. TCRdb called the multiplex PCR reads again in MiXCR, with one record for every CDR3 protein. The data hold hundreds of thousands of distinct CDR3 sequences, with 15% to 20% observed a single time. As regards this clonotype: Its antigen is not known.

Study-wide points: Clonotypes that were expanded in thyroid above 0.001 mostly appeared in blood too. Before onset, ophthalmopathy was predicted by the model a median around 6 months earlier.

This TCR came from a woman aged 55-75 years with Graves' ophthalmopathy. Material: blood.

CDR3 sequence reads: CASSRGASSYEQYF. Written as DNA, the CDR3 is TGTGCCAGTAGCCGGGGGGCGAGCTCCTACGAGCAGTACTTC. This chain joins TRBV19 and TRBJ2-7; perhaps TRBD2 as D (7 bases). The CDR3 has 14 amino acids. Trimming cost V 6 bases and J 0 bases, with 12 bases left between them. CDR1 and CDR2 (germline): LNHDA, SQIVND (reference sequence). Complete variable domain (other parts from reference TRBV19 and TRBJ2-7): DGGITQSPKYLFRKEGQNVTLSCEQNLNHDAMYWYRQDPGQGLRLIYYSQIVNDFQKGDIAEGYSVSREKKESFPLTVTSAQKNPTAFYLCASSRGASSYEQYFGPGTRLTVT.